The 6 T cell receptor beta chains in this list originate from one sample, sequenced in a study of neurological immune-mediated disorders (dated by TCRdb to the late 2010s). The time point label here, explained by the study, means: technical triplicate 2. Library preparation used 5' RACE. TCRdb names Illumina HiSeq 2500 as the instrument used. The public reads were run again by TCRdb, first through fastp at Q25 and then through MiXCR, and only productive beta chains were kept. Records with the same CDR3 protein are collapsed into one entry carrying the most frequent genes and DNA. The sample records more than 30,000 distinct CDR3 sequences, 13% of which are singletons. The ten largest account for roughly 5.6% of the sample. The sequencing input was CD4+ T cells from blood. These receptors originate from a female donor with HTLV-1-associated myelopathy (HAM/TSP).

This clonotype was picked up many times. The junction and the germline gene differ at one end; a read error may be behind it. CDR3 nucleotide sequence: TGTGCTAGCAGCTTATTAGGGGGGGCGATTGAGACCCAGTACTTC. Translation: CASSLLGGAIETQYF. The chain joins TRBV7-7 to TRBJ2-5, with D possibly being TRBD2 (7 bases). Germline assignment: CDR1 SSHAT and CDR2 FNYEAQ (reference sequence). There are 15 residues in the CDR3.

This clonotype was seen ten or more times. This chain uses TRBV28 with TRBJ1-4, with 7 nucleotides matching TRBD1. The trim removed 5 bases at V and 7 bases at J, leaving 10 bases unmatched. This CDR3 has 15 amino acids. Germline CDR1 reads MDHEN; CDR2 reads SYDVKM. DNA of the CDR3: TGTGCCAGCAGTAAAAGGACAGGAGTTAGTGAAAAACTGTTTTTT. It codes for CASSKRTGVSEKLFF.

This clonotype was seen ten or more times. Here the CDR3 DNA reads TGTGCCAGCAGTACAGGGGGCTACGAGCAGTACTTC. This gives the protein CASSTGGYEQYF. The V call is TRBV28, the J call TRBJ2-7, with 8 bases lining up with TRBD1. The length of the CDR3 is 12 residues. CDR1 is MDHEN, CDR2 SYDVKM, per germline. V gave up 5 bases and J gave up 3 bases; unmatched junction bases: 0.

The chain recombines TRBV7-3 with TRBJ2-5; D call uncertain. CDR1 and CDR2 (germline): SGHTA, FQGTGA. The ends were cut back, 5 bases at V and 2 bases at J, with 9 bases in the middle. This CDR3 contains 13 residues. CDR3 DNA: TGTGCCAGCAGCAAGGACGGGCAAGAGACCCAGTACTTC. Protein: CASSKDGQETQYF. Supplemented by reference TRBV7-3 and TRBJ2-5, the full variable domain reads GAGVSQTPSNKVTEKGKYVELRCDPISGHTALYWYRQSLGQGPEFLIYFQGTGAADDSGLPNDRFFAVRPEGSVSTLKIQRTERGDSAVYLCASSKDGQETQYFGPGTRLLVL.

This clonotype was counted many times. This chain links TRBV3-1 with TRBJ2-1; D is unclear. This CDR3 contains 12 residues. Trimming took 3 bases from V and 8 from J, leaving 8 bases between them. Germline lookup yields CDR1 LGHDT and CDR2 YNNKEL (reference sequence). The CDR3 is CASSQGRDEQFF. The DNA for the CDR3 is TGTGCCAGCAGCCAGGGTAGAGATGAGCAGTTCTTC.

Of note for this clonotype: The germline gene is not matched at one end of the junction; a read error may be the cause. This chain joins TRBV18 and TRBJ1-1; D unclear. Germline CDR1 is KGHSH and CDR2 is LQKENI. The CDR3 contains 15 residues. CDR3 loop: CSSSPSILMNTEAFF. For the CDR3, the DNA is TGTTCCAGCTCACCATCGATTCTCATGAACACTGAAGCTTTCTTT.